A selection of T cell receptor beta chains follows, all from one sample in a study of cytomegalovirus exposure and HLA in healthy donors. Clones were sequenced by immunoSEQ multiplex PCR, and TCRdb holds only the in-frame ones, with some missing. The data contain approximately 150,000 clones, 75% to 90% of them singletons. Sequencing input: PBMCs. Every receptor here comes from a woman in her 30s in good health and CMV-seronegative. CDR3s include the opening cysteine and the closing phenylalanine or tryptophan. D genes are given only for firm matches. Size is stated for part of the rows, as once, few or many counts, or as a class when the clone is expanded.

d_call	v_call	j_call	clone_size	cdr3_aa	cdr3_nt
-	TRBV7-8	TRBJ2-7	-	CASSLRTRGRPPYEQYF	TGTGCCAGCAGCTTAAGGACAAGGGGCAGACCTCCCTACGAGCAGTACTTC
-	TRBV19	TRBJ1-4	-	CASTPGGGNYGKLFF	TGTGCCAGTACCCCCGGCGGGGGTAATTACGGAAAACTGTTTTTT
-	TRBV5-1	TRBJ2-2	-	CASSLKQGGNTGELFF	TGCGCCAGCAGCTTGAAGCAGGGGGGGAACACCGGGGAGCTGTTTTTT
-	TRBV30	TRBJ2-3	-	CAATPPRGSTDTQYF	TGTGCCGCCACCCCTCCTCGCGGCTCCACAGATACGCAGTATTTT
-	TRBV2	TRBJ1-4	-	CASSGGRAGDEKLFF	TGTGCCAGCAGTGGAGGCAGGGCGGGAGATGAAAAACTGTTTTTT
-	TRBV15	TRBJ1-6	-	CATSRLRNNLSGNSPLHF	TGTGCCACCAGCAGACTGAGGAACAACCTATCGGGGAATTCACCCCTCCACTTT
-	TRBV7-2	TRBJ2-3	-	CASSIGSFLGDTQYF	TGTGCCAGCAGCATCGGGAGTTTTTTGGGGGATACGCAGTATTTT
TRBD1	TRBV27	TRBJ2-7	-	CASSLIGDRSSYEQYF	TGTGCCAGCAGTCTAATCGGGGACAGGAGTTCCTACGAGCAGTACTTC
-	TRBV5-1	TRBJ1-2	-	CASSLEAGHGYTF	TGCGCCAGCAGCTTGGAGGCAGGGCATGGCTACACCTTC
-	TRBV2	TRBJ1-4	-	CASNLANEKLFF	TGTGCCAGCAATCTAGCTAATGAAAAACTGTTTTTT
TRBD2	TRBV19	TRBJ2-1	-	CASRAGTSAHNEQFF	TGTGCCAGTAGAGCCGGGACTAGCGCACACAATGAGCAGTTCTTC
TRBD1	TRBV5-1	TRBJ1-2	-	CASSAGTANYGYTF	TGCGCCAGCAGCGCCGGGACAGCTAACTATGGCTACACCTTC
-	TRBV10-1	TRBJ1-2	-	CASSPGTRVGYTF	TGCGCCAGCAGTCCCGGGACAAGAGTTGGCTACACCTTC
TRBD1	TRBV4-3	TRBJ1-6	-	CASGWTGLDSPLHF	TGCGCCAGCGGGTGGACAGGGCTAGACTCACCCCTCCACTTT
TRBD2	TRBV7-8	TRBJ2-1	-	CASSLSGGHNLVGNEQFF	TGTGCCAGCAGCCTTAGCGGGGGGCATAATCTGGTAGGCAATGAGCAGTTCTTC
-	TRBV15	TRBJ1-5	-	CATSRRTAAEPQHF	TGTGCCACCAGCAGGCGGACAGCCGCAGAGCCCCAGCATTTT
TRBD2	TRBV11-2	TRBJ2-3	-	CASSPAGTSVDTQYF	TGTGCCAGCAGCCCCGCCGGGACTAGCGTTGATACGCAGTATTTT
-	TRBV30	TRBJ2-5	-	CAWSPQETQYF	TGTGCCTGGAGTCCTCAAGAGACCCAGTACTTC
-	TRBV6-1	TRBJ2-3	few	CASSRARDTQYF	TGTGCCAGCAGTCGAGCTAGGGATACGCAGTATTTT
-	TRBV27	TRBJ1-6	-	CASSPPGGLSPLHF	TGTGCCAGCAGCCCCCCCGGGGGGCTGTCACCCCTCCACTTT
TRBD1	TRBV5-1	TRBJ2-3	-	CASSLADRGTDTQYF	TGCGCCAGCAGCTTGGCCGACAGGGGAACAGATACGCAGTATTTT
-	TRBV10-3	TRBJ2-5	-	CATKDSLQETQYF	TGTGCCACCAAGGACAGCTTACAAGAGACCCAGTACTTC
-	TRBV5-4	TRBJ1-1	-	CASSPWVGGASTEAFF	TGTGCCAGCAGCCCTTGGGTAGGGGGGGCGAGCACTGAAGCTTTCTTT
-	TRBV28	TRBJ1-2	once	CASSLIQGPHYGYTF	TGTGCCAGCAGTTTGATCCAGGGCCCCCACTATGGCTACACCTTC
TRBD1	TRBV7-2	TRBJ1-1	-	CASSTRQGKTEAFF	TGTGCCAGCAGCACCCGACAGGGGAAAACTGAAGCTTTCTTT
-	TRBV30	TRBJ2-6	-	CARSTGANVLTF	TGTGCCCGCTCTACCGGGGCCAACGTCCTGACTTTC
TRBD1	TRBV7-9	TRBJ1-4	-	CASRLGTGREKLFF	TGTGCCAGCAGGCTCGGGACAGGGCGGGAAAAACTGTTTTTT
TRBD2	TRBV28	TRBJ2-6	-	CASRTGGAGANVLTF	TGTGCCAGCAGGACGGGGGGAGCGGGGGCCAACGTCCTGACTTTC
-	TRBV11-2	TRBJ2-7	-	CASSLEAQGFYEQYF	TGTGCCAGCAGCTTAGAGGCCCAGGGATTCTACGAGCAGTACTTC
TRBD1	TRBV30	TRBJ2-1	-	CAWSLGQSYNEQFF	TGTGCCTGGAGTTTGGGACAGTCATACAATGAGCAGTTCTTC
-	TRBV5-1	TRBJ1-1	many	CASSPPGQNTEAFF	TGCGCCAGCAGCCCCCCGGGACAGAACACTGAAGCTTTCTTT
-	TRBV28	TRBJ1-2	-	CASSYPGGYYGYTF	TGTGCCAGCAGTTACCCCGGAGGTTACTATGGCTACACCTTC
TRBD2	TRBV10-3	TRBJ2-2	-	CAISEPGGRGTGELFF	TGTGCCATCAGTGAACCCGGCGGGAGGGGTACCGGGGAGCTGTTTTTT
TRBD1	TRBV19	TRBJ1-2	-	CASSPQGDRYYGYTF	TGTGCCAGTAGTCCACAAGGGGACAGGTACTATGGCTACACCTTC
-	TRBV11-2	TRBJ1-1	-	CASSSQGSLLNTEAFF	TGTGCCAGCAGCTCCCAGGGATCCCTTTTGAACACTGAAGCTTTCTTT
TRBD1	TRBV27	TRBJ2-5	once	CASTDWDRGGEQYF	TGTGCCAGCACCGACTGGGACAGGGGGGGGGAGCAGTACTTC
-	TRBV29-1	TRBJ2-1	-	CSVDVTNSYNEQFF	TGCAGCGTTGATGTGACTAACTCCTACAATGAGCAGTTCTTC
-	TRBV7-3	TRBJ2-3	-	CASSSISTDTQYF	TGTGCCAGCAGCTCAATCAGCACAGATACGCAGTATTTT
-	TRBV6-6	TRBJ2-7	-	CATRPPRVDYEQYF	TGTGCCACCCGACCCCCCCGGGTCGACTACGAGCAGTACTTC
-	TRBV4-1	TRBJ2-1	-	CASSQDPLASINEQFF	TGCGCCAGCAGCCAAGATCCCCTAGCGTCTATTAATGAGCAGTTCTTC
-	TRBV28	TRBJ2-5	-	CASSSTDAPREETQYF	TGTGCCAGCAGCTCAACCGATGCACCACGAGAAGAGACCCAGTACTTC
TRBD1	TRBV6-5	TRBJ1-4	few	CASSQGTGRGEKLFF	TGTGCCAGCAGCCAGGGGACAGGAAGAGGTGAAAAACTGTTTTTT